Listed below are T cell receptor beta chains from one sample, sequenced in a study of T cell responses to AZD1222 COVID-19 vaccine. Profiling relied on immunoSEQ multiplex PCR, and the TCRdb table lists in-frame clones only, not all of them. The sample shows some 120,000 clones, about nine tenths of them seen only once. Sample: peripheral blood, taken on day 0 of AZD1222 vaccination. These receptors originate from an adult in good health. CDR3s leave out the opening cysteine and the closing phenylalanine or tryptophan. Not every row has a clone size; where given, it reads once, few, many or a size class.

clone size	V gene	J gene	CDR3 protein
-	TRBV7-9	TRBJ2-5	ASSLRRTGAQETQY
-	TRBV4-1	TRBJ2-1	ASSQVWIRQGNYNEQF
-	TRBV5-1	TRBJ1-1	ASSPWTLSKMNTEAF
-	TRBV9	TRBJ2-1	ASSVTSGGAVLDEQF
few	TRBV7-2	TRBJ1-1	ASSLLPGTFERTEAF
once	TRBV28	TRBJ2-7	ASTETQTGPHLEQY
-	TRBV9	TRBJ2-5	ASSVASGLVETQY
-	TRBV6-5	TRBJ1-1	ASTGGMNTEAF
-	TRBV5-1	TRBJ1-4	ASSLGTGGHNEKLF
-	TRBV27	TRBJ1-2	ASSGGHRGDLGYT
-	TRBV2	TRBJ2-7	ASSPWTGGVYEQY
-	TRBV5-1	TRBJ1-4	ASSRADTAGEKLF
-	TRBV18	TRBJ2-7	ASSSGQGREQY
-	TRBV19	TRBJ2-2	ASSPQTQGGELF
-	TRBV3-1/TRBV3-2	TRBJ1-1	ASSQPDLLRTEAF
-	TRBV28	TRBJ1-1	ASRRQGETEAF
-	TRBV7-3	TRBJ2-2	ASSTLTGGFGELF
-	TRBV27	TRBJ1-2	ASRKGSTGSYGYT
-	TRBV7-6	TRBJ2-7	ASSFGLGGTYEQY
-	TRBV19	TRBJ1-5	ASSGGQDNQPQH
-	TRBV28	TRBJ2-4	ASSPWQGRNIQY
-	TRBV5-1	TRBJ1-6	ASSSRTGTNSPLH
-	TRBV27	TRBJ2-7	ASSLSPEYEQY
-	TRBV12-3/TRBV12-4	TRBJ2-3	ATTRMWDTQY
-	TRBV7-2	TRBJ1-2	ASSLAVLRGYT
-	TRBV6-4	TRBJ2-7	ASTRRREWEPYEQY
once	TRBV25-1	TRBJ2-1	ASRPPWSGTGSGEQF
-	TRBV10-3	TRBJ2-3	APTQDRVKDTQY
-	TRBV11-2	TRBJ2-2	ASSPGLAGGTNTGELF
-	TRBV10-3	TRBJ2-7	AIHRDIAYEQY
-	TRBV15	TRBJ1-1	ATSRVAGVPPEAF
-	TRBV7-2	TRBJ2-3	ASSSYLGTDTQY
once	TRBV9	TRBJ1-3	ASSVGSRGGRYGNTIY
-	TRBV5-1	TRBJ2-1	ASSPGTSGVQFNEQF
-	TRBV5-1	TRBJ1-1	ASRFLGPTEAF
few	TRBV28	TRBJ1-3	ASSIPSHSGNTIY
-	TRBV19	TRBJ1-2	ASSGSGTGGYGYT
-	TRBV18	TRBJ2-2	ASSPGGFTGELF
-	TRBV7-9	TRBJ2-3	ASSLSTDTQY
-	TRBV4-2	TRBJ1-1	ASSQEGGMNTEAF
-	TRBV5-1	TRBJ2-5	ASSLAGNPTGFFLQQETQY
-	TRBV11-1	TRBJ2-1	ASSPRSLFGEQF
-	TRBV4-3	TRBJ1-6	ASSQDRGSPLH
-	TRBV28	TRBJ1-5	ASTSGLNQPQH
-	TRBV7-5	TRBJ2-7	VRGGSWEFWNFTSNHYEQY